The next 19 T cell receptor beta chains were all read from a single sample in a study of cytomegalovirus exposure and HLA in healthy donors. It was with 60 Vbeta and 13 Jbeta primers that the PCR ran. Profiling relied on immunoSEQ multiplex PCR, and the TCRdb table lists in-frame clones only, not all of them. The sample consists of tens of thousands of clones, about four fifths of them appearing once. Sequencing was performed on PBMCs. These receptor sequences come from a man aged 18 to 30 in good health and CMV-seropositive.

V and J are TRBV9 and TRBJ1-5; D is uncertain. Germline CDR1 is SGDLS and CDR2 is YYNGEE. Trimming removed 0 bases from V and 3 bases from J, with 10 bases in between. The CDR3 sequence is 15 residues long. CDR3 DNA sequence: TGTGCCAGCAGCGTAGATGGGGAGGCCAATCAGCCCCAGCATTTT. This translates into CASSVDGEANQPQHF.

The chain joins TRBV11-3 to TRBJ1-1; tentatively, D is TRBD1 (5 bases). The CDR3 has 15 amino acids. Deletions cut 1 base from V and 3 bases from J, with 12 bases between. In germline, CDR1 is SGHNT, CDR2 YENEEA. CDR3 sequence (DNA): TGTGCCAGCAGCTTAGGCGGGGGGGGAGACACTGAAGCTTTCTTT. It encodes CASSLGGGGDTEAFF.

The chain uses TRBV6-1 and TRBJ2-2; 11 nucleotides align to TRBD1. This CDR3 has 14 amino acids. Unmatched junction bases numbered 1, after V lost 5 bases and J lost 5 bases. Germline V gene sequence: CDR1 MNHNS, CDR2 SASEGT. The CDR3, as DNA: TGTGCCAGCAGTCGGGACAGGGGGACCGGGGAGCTGTTTTTT. Protein: CASSRDRGTGELFF.

This clone was seen a handful of times. For the CDR3, the DNA is TGTGCCAGCAGTGCTGGACAGGGGGGCACTGAAGCTTTCTTT. It yields the protein CASSAGQGGTEAFF. V is TRBV6-4 and J is TRBJ1-1; 10 bases agree with TRBD1. The CDR3 consists of 14 residues. The V gene end was trimmed by 4 bases and the J gene end by 4 bases; junction bases not matched to a gene: 3. CDR1 is MRHNA, CDR2 SNTAGT, per germline.

This clone is a singleton in its sample. The chain employs TRBV5-1 and TRBJ1-1; the D gene is possibly TRBD1 (5 bases). Trimming stripped 3 bases from V and 1 base from J, with 7 bases between. There are 13 residues in the CDR3. Germline V gene lookup returns CDR1 SGHRS and CDR2 YFSETQ. The DNA of the CDR3 is TGCGCCAGCAGCTGGGGCCAGAACACTGAAGCTTTCTTT. Its protein product is CASSWGQNTEAFF.

In nucleotides, the CDR3 is TGCGCCAGCAGAAGGGACTTCGCAACCTACAATGAGCAGTTCTTC. This encodes CASRRDFATYNEQFF. The chain links TRBV5-1 to TRBJ2-1; TRBD2 might be the D (6 bases). Per germline, CDR1 SGHRS and CDR2 YFSETQ. Between the trimmed V and J ends, which lost 5 bases and 2 bases, there was a span of 14 bases. This CDR3 is 15 amino acids long.

This chain uses TRBV7-9 with TRBJ2-2; 9 bases line up with TRBD1. CDR3 length: 14 residues. CDR1 and CDR2 from the germline V gene are SEHNR and FQNEAQ (reference sequence). V shed 3 bases and J 7 bases; nucleotides not matched to a gene: 3. Here the CDR3 reads CASSLRTGVGELFF. CDR3 coding DNA: TGTGCCAGCAGCTTGAGGACAGGGGTCGGGGAGCTGTTTTTT. The full variable domain, with the rest looked up from reference TRBV7-9 and TRBJ2-2, is DTGVSQNPRHKITKRGQNVTFRCDPISEHNRLYWYRQTLGQGPEFLTYFQNEAQLEKSRLLSDRFSAERPKGSFSTLEIQRTEQGDSAMYLCASSLRTGVGELFFGEGSRLTVL.

This chain joins TRBV18 and TRBJ1-6; D remains ambiguous. Looked up from germline, CDR1 is KGHSH and CDR2 is LQKENI. Trimming took off 3 bases at V and 7 bases at J, with 10 bases between the two ends. The CDR3 is 14 residues long. The CDR3 loop reads CASSPESENSPLHF. The CDR3 region has the DNA TGTGCCAGCTCACCCGAGAGCGAGAATTCACCCCTCCACTTT.

The CDR3 sequence: CASSFQGRGYTF. CDR3 nucleotide sequence: TGTGCCAGCAGTTTTCAGGGCCGTGGCTACACCTTC. This chain joins TRBV28 and TRBJ1-2; D may be TRBD1 (5 bases). The germline gives CDR1 MDHEN, CDR2 SYDVKM. The CDR3 consists of 12 residues. Trimming removed 3 bases at V and 7 bases at J, with 9 bases between.

The V and J genes are TRBV7-8 and TRBJ1-1; tentative D call: TRBD1 (6 bases). This CDR3 has 14 amino acids. Looked up from germline, CDR1 is SGHVS and CDR2 is FQNEAQ. V gave up 5 bases and J gave up 1 base, with 11 bases separating them. For the CDR3, the DNA is TGTGCCAGCAGCCCACAACAGGGGAACACTGAAGCTTTCTTT. This encodes CASSPQQGNTEAFF.

J is TRBJ2-1 and V is TRBV4-1, with TRBD2 as a possible D gene (7 bases). Trimming pared 6 bases from V and 9 bases from J, leaving 24 bases between. From germline, CDR1 is MGHRA and CDR2 YSYEKL. This CDR3 spans 16 amino acids. CDR3: CASRPDISGGQGEQFF. DNA for the CDR3: TGCGCCAGCAGGCCCGATATCTCGGGGGGCCAGGGTGAGCAGTTCTTC.

This chain joins TRBV9 and TRBJ2-5; D gene ambiguous. Germline V lookup: CDR1 SGDLS, CDR2 YYNGEE. This CDR3 spans 11 amino acids. Trimming took 4 bases from V and 4 from J, leaving 5 bases between them. In nucleotides, the CDR3 is TGTGCCAGCAGCCTCTCAGAGACCCAGTACTTC. Its protein product is CASSLSETQYF.

This sequence joins TRBV28 and TRBJ1-2; maybe TRBD1 (6 bases). The V and J ends lost 6 bases and 7 bases respectively, with 15 bases between them. The CDR3 has 13 amino acids. Germline V gene data show CDR1 as MDHEN and CDR2 as SYDVKM. CDR3 sequence: CASRGGAGSGYTF. The CDR3 region has the DNA TGTGCCAGCAGAGGGGGGGCTGGTAGTGGCTACACCTTC.

The genes are TRBV4-2 and TRBJ2-6; 9 nucleotides agree with TRBD1. The CDR3 length is 18 residues. Losses at the gene ends were 4 bases for V and 4 bases for J; bases not matched to a gene: 11. Germline V CDR1 and CDR2: LGHNA, YNFKEQ. CDR3 loop: CASSPQGQGYLGANVLTF. The CDR3, as DNA: TGTGCCAGCAGCCCGCAGGGACAGGGATATCTCGGGGCCAACGTCCTGACTTTC.

This clone has more than one count but fewer than ten. The rearrangement links TRBV5-8 to TRBJ2-5; 10 bases agree with TRBD1. Per germline, CDR1 SGHTS and CDR2 YDEGEE. V lost 6 bases, J lost 0 bases, and 11 bases stayed unmatched. The CDR3 length is 17 residues. CDR3 residues: CASTPLRQGANQETQYF. As DNA, the CDR3 is TGTGCCAGCACCCCACTGCGACAGGGGGCGAACCAAGAGACCCAGTACTTC.

The rearrangement uses TRBV4-1 and TRBJ1-1, with 7 nucleotides matching TRBD1. Germline V lookup: CDR1 MGHRA, CDR2 YSYEKL. Trimming at V came to 5 bases and at J to 4 bases, leaving 4 bases not matched to a gene. This CDR3 is 13 amino acids long. CDR3 sequence: CASSGQEFTEAFF. The CDR3 DNA is TGCGCCAGCAGCGGACAGGAGTTCACTGAAGCTTTCTTT.

This clone has only a few counts. This CDR3 reads CASSPGQQNTEAFF. CDR3 DNA: TGCGCCAGCAGCCCGGGACAGCAGAACACTGAAGCTTTCTTT. V is TRBV5-1 and J is TRBJ1-1, with 7 bases lining up with TRBD1. The CDR3 extends over 14 amino acids. V lost 4 bases to trimming and J lost 1 base; unmatched junction nucleotides: 4. Germline-derived CDR1 and CDR2 are SGHRS and YFSETQ.

The chain couples TRBV6-6 to TRBJ2-3, with TRBD1 as a possible D gene (6 bases). The CDR3 runs 15 residues. V dropped 6 bases and J dropped 0 bases, with 13 bases sitting between them. Germline assignment: CDR1 MNHNY and CDR2 SVGAGI (reference sequence). DNA of the CDR3: TGTGCCAGCAGGAGGGGGACGTTAAGCACAGATACGCAGTATTTT. As protein: CASRRGTLSTDTQYF.

J is TRBJ2-1 and V is TRBV28, with 11 bases fitting TRBD2. V trimming: 7 bases; J trimming: 2 bases; junction bases outside the gene matches: 7. The CDR3 is made up of 16 amino acids. The germline V gene encodes CDR1 MDHEN and CDR2 SYDVKM. For the CDR3, the DNA is TGTGCCAGCATCTTTAGCGGGGGGGCCGCCTACAATGAGCAGTTCTTC. It is translated as CASIFSGGAAYNEQFF.